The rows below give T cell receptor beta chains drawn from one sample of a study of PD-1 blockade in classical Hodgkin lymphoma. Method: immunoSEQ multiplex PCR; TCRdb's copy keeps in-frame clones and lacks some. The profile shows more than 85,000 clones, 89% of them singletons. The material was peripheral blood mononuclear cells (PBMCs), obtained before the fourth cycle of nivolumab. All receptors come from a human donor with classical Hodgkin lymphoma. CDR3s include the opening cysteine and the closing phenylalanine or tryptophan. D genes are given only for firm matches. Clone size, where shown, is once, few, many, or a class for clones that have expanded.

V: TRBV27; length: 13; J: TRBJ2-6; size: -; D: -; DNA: TGTGCCAGCAGTTTAACTGGGGCCAACGTCCTGACTTTC; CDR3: CASSLTGANVLTF
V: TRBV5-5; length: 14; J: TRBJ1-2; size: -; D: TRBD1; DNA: TGTGCCAGCAGCTTGGCCACAGGGGGCCATGGCTACACCTTC; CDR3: CASSLATGGHGYTF
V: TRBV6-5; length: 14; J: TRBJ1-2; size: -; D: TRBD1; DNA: TGTGCCAGCAGGGGGACAGGGGGGAACTATGGCTACACCTTC; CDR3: CASRGTGGNYGYTF
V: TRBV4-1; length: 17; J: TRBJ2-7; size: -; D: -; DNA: TGCGCCAGCAGCCAAGTATTGGGGGAGACGCTATGGGAGGAGCAGTACTTC; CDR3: CASSQVLGETLWEEQYF
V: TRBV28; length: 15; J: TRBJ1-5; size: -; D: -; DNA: TGTGCCAGCAGTTTGGGGGGTCGGGGCAATCAGCCCCAGCATTTT; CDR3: CASSLGGRGNQPQHF
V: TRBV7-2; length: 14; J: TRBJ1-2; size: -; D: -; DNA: TGTGCCAGCAGCTTAGGGGTGGGTAACTATGGCTACACCTTC; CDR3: CASSLGVGNYGYTF
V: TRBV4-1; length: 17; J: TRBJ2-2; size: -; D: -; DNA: TGCGCCAGCAGCCAGTCCCCGCCTAGCGTTTACGCCGGGGAGCTGTTTTTT; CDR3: CASSQSPPSVYAGELFF
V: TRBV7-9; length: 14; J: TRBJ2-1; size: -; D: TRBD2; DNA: TGTGCCAGCAGCCTAGAGGAAGCGGGAGGTGAGCAGTTCTTC; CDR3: CASSLEEAGGEQFF
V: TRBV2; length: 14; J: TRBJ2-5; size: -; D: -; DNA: TGTGCCAGCAGGGCCTACGACGGGGTGGAGACCCAGTACTTC; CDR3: CASRAYDGVETQYF
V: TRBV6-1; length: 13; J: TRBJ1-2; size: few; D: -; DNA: TGTGCCAGCAGTGAAAATTCAGGGTTTGGCTACACCTTC; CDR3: CASSENSGFGYTF
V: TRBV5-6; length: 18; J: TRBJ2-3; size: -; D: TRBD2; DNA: TGTGCCAGCAGCGAGGGACTAGCGGGACCCCCTAGCACAGATACGCAGTATTTT; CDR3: CASSEGLAGPPSTDTQYF
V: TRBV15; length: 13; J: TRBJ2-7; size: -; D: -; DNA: TGTGCCACCAGCACTCCCGGCAATTCCGAGCAGTACTTC; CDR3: CATSTPGNSEQYF
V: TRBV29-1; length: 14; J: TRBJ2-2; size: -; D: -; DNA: TGCAGCGTTTATGGGGCAGAGGGCACCGGGGAGCTGTTTTTT; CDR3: CSVYGAEGTGELFF
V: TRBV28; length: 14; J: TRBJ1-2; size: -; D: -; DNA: TGTGCCAGCAGTTTTTCGACCTACAACTATGGCTACACCTTC; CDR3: CASSFSTYNYGYTF
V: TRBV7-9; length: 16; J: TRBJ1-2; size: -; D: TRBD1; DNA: TGTGCCAGCAGCTTAGCGGGGACAGGGTCGGACTATGGCTACACCTTC; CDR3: CASSLAGTGSDYGYTF
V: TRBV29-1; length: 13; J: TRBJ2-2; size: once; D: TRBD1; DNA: TGCAGCGTGACAGGGGTGGGCACCGGGGAGCTGTTTTTT; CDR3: CSVTGVGTGELFF
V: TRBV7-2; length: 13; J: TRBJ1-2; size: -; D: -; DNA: TGTGCCAGCACTACGGGGGAGGGCTATGGCTACACCTTC; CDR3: CASTTGEGYGYTF
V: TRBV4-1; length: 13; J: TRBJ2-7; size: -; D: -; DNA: TGCGCCAGCAGCCAAGGCATTTCCTACGAGCAGTACTTC; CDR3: CASSQGISYEQYF
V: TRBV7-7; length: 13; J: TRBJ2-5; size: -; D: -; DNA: TGTGCCATCGGACTCAATATCCAAGAGACCCAGTACTTC; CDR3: CAIGLNIQETQYF
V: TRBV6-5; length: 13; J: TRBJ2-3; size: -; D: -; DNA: TGTGCCACCCGACGCCTCAGGGAGGATACGCAGTATTTT; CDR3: CATRRLREDTQYF
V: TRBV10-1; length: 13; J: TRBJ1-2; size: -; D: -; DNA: TGCGCCAGCAGTCAAGGGGTTAACTATGGCTACACCTTC; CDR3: CASSQGVNYGYTF
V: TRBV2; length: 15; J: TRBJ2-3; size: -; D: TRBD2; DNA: TGTGCCAGCTTATTCCTAGCGGGAGGGCCAGATACGCAGTATTTT; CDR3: CASLFLAGGPDTQYF
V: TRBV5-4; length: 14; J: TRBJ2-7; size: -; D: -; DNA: TGTGCCAGCAGCTTGAGTTCGACCCCCTACGAGCAGTACTTC; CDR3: CASSLSSTPYEQYF
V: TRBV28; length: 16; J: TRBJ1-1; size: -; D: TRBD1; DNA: TGTGCCAGCAGTTCCTCAGGGGACAGGGCGAACACTGAAGCTTTCTTT; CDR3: CASSSSGDRANTEAFF
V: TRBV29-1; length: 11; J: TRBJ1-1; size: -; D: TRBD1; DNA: TGCACCGGGACAGCGAACACTGAAGCTTTCTTT; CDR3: CTGTANTEAFF
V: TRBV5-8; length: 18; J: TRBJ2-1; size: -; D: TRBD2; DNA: TGTGCCAGCAGCTTACCCGCGGGGAGCGGGGGGTTCTACAATGAGCAGTTCTTC; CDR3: CASSLPAGSGGFYNEQFF
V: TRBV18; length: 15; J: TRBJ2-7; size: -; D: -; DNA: TGTGCCAGCTCACCTCTTGAGGGGGGTCGATACGAGCAGTACTTC; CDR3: CASSPLEGGRYEQYF
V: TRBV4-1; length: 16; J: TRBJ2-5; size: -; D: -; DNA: TGCGCCAGCAGCCAAGACAGGGGGGCCAACTATGAGACCCAGTACTTC; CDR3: CASSQDRGANYETQYF
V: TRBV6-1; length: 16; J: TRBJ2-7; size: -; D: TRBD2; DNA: TGTGCCAGCAGTGAAGCTTCGGGACTAGCGGGAGGCGAGCAGTACTTC; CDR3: CASSEASGLAGGEQYF
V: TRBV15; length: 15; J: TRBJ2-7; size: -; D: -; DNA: TGTGCCACCAGCCTGACAGGAGTACGCTCCTACGAGCAGTACTTC; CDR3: CATSLTGVRSYEQYF
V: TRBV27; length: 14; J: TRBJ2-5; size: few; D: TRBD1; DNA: TGTGCCAGCAGTCCGGGACAGGGGAGAGAGACCCAGTACTTC; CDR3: CASSPGQGRETQYF
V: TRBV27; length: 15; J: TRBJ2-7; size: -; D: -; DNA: TGTGCCAGCAGTTTATTCGCGGATAGAAGGTACGAGCAGTACTTC; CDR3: CASSLFADRRYEQYF
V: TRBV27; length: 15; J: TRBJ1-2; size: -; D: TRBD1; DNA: TGTGCCAGCGGATATGACAGGGAGAGTCCCGGGGGCTACACCTTC; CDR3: CASGYDRESPGGYTF
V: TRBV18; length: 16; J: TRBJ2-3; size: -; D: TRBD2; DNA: TGTGCCAGCTCACCCTGGACTAGCGGGCTCACAGATACGCAGTATTTT; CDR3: CASSPWTSGLTDTQYF